One and the same sample provided the 18 T cell receptor beta chains below, sequenced in a study of metastatic and nonmetastatic thyroid tumors. TCRdb reanalyzed the PCR reads via MiXCR. Among approximately 19,000 clones listed, around 21% were seen once. Every patient was untreated before thyroid surgery. The sample comprised blood. The origin of the receptors is a female donor with papillary thyroid cancer or a benign thyroid nodule (not recorded which). Some clones in this sample may be carry-over from other donors' samples.

This clone was seen repeatedly, ten times or more. The chain carries TRBV5-4 and TRBJ2-7; D is unclear. Germline CDR1 and CDR2: SGHNT and YYREEE (reference sequence). The CDR3 spans 13 residues. V lost 3 bases to trimming and J lost 5 bases, with 12 bases between them. Here the CDR3 reads CASSSPSGDEQYF. In DNA, the CDR3 is TGTGCCAGCAGCTCACCCTCCGGCGACGAGCAGTACTTC.

The chain carries TRBV30 and TRBJ2-7, with D maybe TRBD1 (7 bases). Germline V gene lookup returns CDR1 GTSNPN and CDR2 SVGIG (reference sequence). CDR3 length: 13 amino acids. The ends were cut back, 4 bases at V and 2 bases at J, with 12 bases in the middle. The CDR3 DNA reads as TGTGCCTGGACGCGGGACAGAACCTACGAGCAGTACTTC. Protein: CAWTRDRTYEQYF.

This clone was detected ten times or more. This chain joins TRBV20-1 and TRBJ1-4; possible D gene TRBD1, 6 bases. Per germline, CDR1 DFQATT and CDR2 SNEGSKA (reference sequence). V was shortened by 1 base and J by 8 bases, with 14 bases between the two germline ends. The CDR3 runs to 14 residues. The CDR3 region is CSARGQAGGEKLFF. In nucleotides, the CDR3 is TGCAGTGCTAGAGGACAGGCGGGTGGGGAAAAACTGTTTTTT.

This clone was counted many times. The chain links TRBV7-3 to TRBJ2-1, with 12 bases lining up with TRBD2. The CDR3 length is 18 residues. Germline assignment: CDR1 SGHTA and CDR2 FQGTGA. J lost 4 bases, V lost 1 base, and 8 bases had no gene match. The chain's CDR3 is CASSLNMLAGGRYNEQFF. CDR3 nucleotides: TGTGCCAGCAGCTTAAATATGCTAGCGGGAGGGAGATACAATGAGCAGTTCTTC.

This clone showed up many times. This rearrangement joins TRBV5-5 to TRBJ1-4; a possible D gene is TRBD1 (6 bases). This CDR3 has 15 amino acids. V lost 3 bases to trimming and J lost 0 bases, with 9 bases between them. Per germline, CDR1 SGHKS and CDR2 YYEKEE (reference sequence). CDR3: CASSSGQPTNEKLFF. CDR3 sequence (DNA): TGTGCCAGCAGCTCCGGACAGCCAACTAATGAAAAACTGTTTTTT. Full variable domain (remainder filled in from reference TRBV5-5 and TRBJ1-4): DAGVTQSPTHLIKTRGQQVTLRCSPISGHKSVSWYQQVLGQGPQFIFQYYEKEERGRGNFPDRFSARQFPNYSSELNVNALLLGDSALYLCASSSGQPTNEKLFFGSGTQLSVL.

This clone was picked up many times. This chain connects TRBV20-1 to TRBJ1-6; 9 nucleotides line up with TRBD1. The CDR3 runs to 13 residues. V lost 5 bases, J lost 9 bases, and 5 bases stayed unmatched. CDR1 and CDR2 (germline): DFQATT, SNEGSKA (reference sequence). In nucleotides, the CDR3 is TGCAGTGCTTGGGACAGGGAGGTTTCACCCCTCCACTTT. Encoded protein: CSAWDREVSPLHF.

This clone was counted many times. J is TRBJ2-1 and V is TRBV2, with TRBD1 as a possible D gene (6 bases). Germline lookup yields CDR1 SNHLY and CDR2 FYNNEI. The CDR3 has 14 residues. Trimming shortened V by 3 bases and J by 5 bases, and 11 bases separated the two germline ends. The CDR3 bases are TGTGCCAGCAGTGATCCTGGGGGCCACAATGAGCAGTTCTTC. Translated, it gives CASSDPGGHNEQFF.

This clone was seen many times. The chain carries TRBV7-2 and TRBJ1-5; D unresolved. Germline CDR1 is SGHTA and CDR2 is FQGNSA. Between the trimmed V and J ends, which lost 2 bases and 0 bases, there was a span of 5 bases. The CDR3 extends over 14 amino acids. CDR3 DNA sequence: TGTGCCAGCAGCTTACAGGATAGCAATCAGCCCCAGCATTTT. This codes for CASSLQDSNQPQHF.

This clone showed up many times. The chain couples TRBV29-1 to TRBJ2-1, with D perhaps TRBD1 or TRBD2 (5 bases each). Trimming took 7 bases from V and 6 from J, leaving 16 bases between them. The germline V gene encodes CDR1 SQVTM and CDR2 ANQGSEA. This CDR3 comprises 13 residues. CDR3 sequence (DNA): TGCAGCGGTTCCGGCAGGGCGGGCAATGAGCAGTTCTTC. It specifies CSGSGRAGNEQFF.

This clone was recorded many times. The CDR3 nucleotides are TGTGCCAGCTCACCGATCGCAGGGGGCGATCAGCCCCAGCATTTT. This translates into CASSPIAGGDQPQHF. V usage is TRBV18 and J usage is TRBJ1-5; 8 bases fit TRBD1. After removal of 3 bases from V and 5 bases from J, the junction contained 6 bases not matched to a gene. The CDR3 spans 15 residues. From germline, CDR1 is KGHSH and CDR2 LQKENI. Full variable domain (missing parts from reference TRBV18 and TRBJ1-5): NAGVMQNPRHLVRRRGQEARLRCSPMKGHSHVYWYRQLPEEGLKFMVYLQKENIIDESGMPKERFSAEFPKEGPSILRIQQVVRGDSAAYFCASSPIAGGDQPQHFGDGTRLSIL.

This clone came up once. One base away lies a much larger clone, so this may be a sequencing read error. This chain joins TRBV20-1 and TRBJ2-3, with TRBD2 matching over 13 bases. Per the germline V gene, CDR1 is DFQATT and CDR2 is SNEGSKA (reference sequence). This CDR3 is 16 amino acids long. V was clipped by 0 bases and J by 8 bases; unmatched bases: 8. The CDR3 is CSARDRGLAGWPTQYF. CDR3 DNA: TGCAGTGCTAGAGACCGGGGACTAGCGGGATGGCCTACGCAGTATTTT.

Ten or more counts support this clone. V and J are TRBV6-1 and TRBJ1-5; weak D call: TRBD1 (5 bases). In germline, CDR1 is MNHNS, CDR2 SASEGT. This CDR3 contains 14 residues. V was trimmed by 9 bases and J by 5 bases, leaving 17 bases between them. The CDR3 DNA is TGTGCCAGTGGGAAAGCGGGGGTCGATCAGCCCCAGCATTTT. Protein product: CASGKAGVDQPQHF.

This clone was found many times. This chain joins TRBV20-1 and TRBJ1-1; D remains ambiguous. Germline CDR1 and CDR2: DFQATT and SNEGSKA (reference sequence). CDR3 length equals 13 residues. The ends were cut back, 3 bases at V and 0 bases at J, with 8 bases in the middle. The CDR3 loop is CSASLQMNTEAFF. CDR3 bases: TGCAGTGCTAGTCTGCAGATGAACACTGAAGCTTTCTTT.

This clone was recorded a few times. The chain joins TRBV6-5 to TRBJ2-3; 9 bases are a match to TRBD1. The CDR3 has 15 residues. Germline CDR1 is MNHEY and CDR2 is SVGAGI. The trim removed 2 bases at V and 4 bases at J, leaving 4 bases unmatched. The CDR3: CASSYAGQGPDTQYF. The CDR3 bases are TGTGCCAGCAGTTACGCCGGACAGGGGCCAGATACGCAGTATTTT.

In its sample, this clone was seen once. V usage is TRBV5-1 and J usage is TRBJ1-1; D gene ambiguous. The CDR3 spans 15 residues. Germline CDR1 is SGHRS and CDR2 is YFSETQ. V was pared by 2 bases and J by 3 bases, with 14 bases between. CDR3 protein: CASSFQVIADTEAFF. In DNA, the CDR3 is TGCGCCAGCAGCTTCCAAGTAATAGCGGACACTGAAGCTTTCTTT. The full variable domain, rest sourced from reference TRBV5-1 and TRBJ1-1, is KAGVTQTPRYLIKTRGQQVTLSCSPISGHRSVSWYQQTPGQGLQFLFEYFSETQRNKGNFPGRFSGRQFSNSRSEMNVSTLELGDSALYLCASSFQVIADTEAFFGQGTRLTVV.

This clone has ten or more counts. This clone may be a read error of a much larger clone one base away. The rearrangement joins TRBV9 to TRBJ2-1; D tentatively reads TRBD1 or TRBD2 (5 bases each). Trimming took off 3 bases at V and 9 bases at J, with 10 bases between the two ends. The CDR3 spans 12 residues. Looked up from germline, CDR1 is SGDLS and CDR2 is YYNGEE. In DNA, the CDR3 is TGTGCCAGCAGCGCCGAAGGGACTGAGCAGTTCTTC. Amino acids: CASSAEGTEQFF.

This clone was counted many times. In this CDR3 the conserved last residue, phenylalanine or tryptophan, is missing, so a read error is likely. The limits of the CDR3 on the DNA are not certain, so only TCRdb's listed CDR3 is given. V gene TRBV6-2 or TRBV6-3 combines with J gene TRBJ2-1; the table names TRBD1, a call not compared with the DNA. A total of 11 residues make up the CDR3, ends included. From germline, CDR1 is MNHEY and CDR2 SVGEGT. The CDR3 here is CASSYQGPLSI.

This clone was found many times. The V call is TRBV20-1, the J call TRBJ2-2; 9 bases agree with TRBD1. The CDR3 runs to 14 residues. Germline CDR1 and CDR2: DFQATT and SNEGSKA (reference sequence). With 5 bases clipped from V and 3 bases from J, the junction kept 4 bases outside the gene matches. CDR3 coding DNA: TGCAGTGCTCTCGACAGGGGGGACACCGGGGAGCTGTTTTTT. Translated, it gives CSALDRGDTGELFF.